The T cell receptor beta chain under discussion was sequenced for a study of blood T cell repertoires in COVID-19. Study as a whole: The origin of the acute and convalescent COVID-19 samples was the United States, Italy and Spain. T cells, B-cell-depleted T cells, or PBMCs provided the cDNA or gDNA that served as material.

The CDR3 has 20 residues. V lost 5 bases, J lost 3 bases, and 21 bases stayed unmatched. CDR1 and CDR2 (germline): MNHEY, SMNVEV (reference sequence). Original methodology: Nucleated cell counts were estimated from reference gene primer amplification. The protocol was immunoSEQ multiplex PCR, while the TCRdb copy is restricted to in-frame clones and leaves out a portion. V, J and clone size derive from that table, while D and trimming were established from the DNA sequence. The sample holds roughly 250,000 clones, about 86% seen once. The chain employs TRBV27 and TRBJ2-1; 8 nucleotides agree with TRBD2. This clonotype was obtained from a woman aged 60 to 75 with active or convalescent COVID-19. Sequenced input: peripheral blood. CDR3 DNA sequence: TGTGCCAGCAGTCCCCGATTTGTGCGGGGGGTCCCGACTTACTACAATGAGCAGTTCTTC. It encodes CASSPRFVRGVPTYYNEQFF.